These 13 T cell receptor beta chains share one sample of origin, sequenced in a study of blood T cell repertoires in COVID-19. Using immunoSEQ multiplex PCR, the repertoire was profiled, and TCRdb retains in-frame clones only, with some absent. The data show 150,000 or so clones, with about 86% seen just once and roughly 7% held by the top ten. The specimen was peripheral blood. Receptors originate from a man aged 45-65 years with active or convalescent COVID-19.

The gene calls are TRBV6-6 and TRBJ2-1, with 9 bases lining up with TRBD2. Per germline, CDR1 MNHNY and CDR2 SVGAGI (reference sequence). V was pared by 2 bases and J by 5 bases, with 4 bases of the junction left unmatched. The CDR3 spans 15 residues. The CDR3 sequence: CASSYGASGNNEQFF. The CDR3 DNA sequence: TGTGCCAGCAGTTACGGGGCTAGCGGGAACAATGAGCAGTTCTTC.

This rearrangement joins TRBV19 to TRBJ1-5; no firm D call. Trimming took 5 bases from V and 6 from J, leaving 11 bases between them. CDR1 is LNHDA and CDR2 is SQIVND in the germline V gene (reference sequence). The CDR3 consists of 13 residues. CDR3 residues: CASSPSERQPQHF. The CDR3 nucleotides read TGTGCCAGTAGTCCCTCGGAGCGTCAGCCCCAGCATTTT.

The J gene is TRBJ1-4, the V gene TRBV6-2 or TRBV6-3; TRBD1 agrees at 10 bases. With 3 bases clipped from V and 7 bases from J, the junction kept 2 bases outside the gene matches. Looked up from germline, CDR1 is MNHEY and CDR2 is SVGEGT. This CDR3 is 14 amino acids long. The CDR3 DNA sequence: TGTGCCAGCAGTTATTGGACAGGGGGTGAAAAACTGTTTTTT. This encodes CASSYWTGGEKLFF.

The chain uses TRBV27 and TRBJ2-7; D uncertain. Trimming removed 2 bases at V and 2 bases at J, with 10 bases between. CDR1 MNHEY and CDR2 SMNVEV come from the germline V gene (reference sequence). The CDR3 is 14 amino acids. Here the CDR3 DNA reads TGTGCCAGCAGTTTAGGGCAGAGTACCTACGAGCAGTACTTC. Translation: CASSLGQSTYEQYF.

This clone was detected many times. The CDR3 region has the DNA TGTGCCAGCAGCTTCACAGGGAACACTGAAGCTTTCTTT. Residues: CASSFTGNTEAFF. The gene calls are TRBV5-8 and TRBJ1-1; weak D call: TRBD1 (5 bases). V was trimmed by 2 bases and J by 1 base, leaving 6 bases between them. The CDR3 length is 13 residues. Germline CDR1 is SGHTS and CDR2 is YDEGEE.

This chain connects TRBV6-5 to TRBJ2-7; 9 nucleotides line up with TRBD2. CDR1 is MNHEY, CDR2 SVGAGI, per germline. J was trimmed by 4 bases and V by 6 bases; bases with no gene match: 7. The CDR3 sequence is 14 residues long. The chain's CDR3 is CASRGPGLAYEQYF. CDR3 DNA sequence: TGTGCCAGCAGGGGACCGGGACTAGCATACGAGCAGTACTTC.

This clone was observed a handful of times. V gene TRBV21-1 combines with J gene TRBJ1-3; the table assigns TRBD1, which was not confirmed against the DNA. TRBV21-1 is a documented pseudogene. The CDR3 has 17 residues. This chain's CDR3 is CASSKVAVLASGNTIYF. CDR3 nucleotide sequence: TGTGCCAGCAGCAAAGTGGCAGTCCTCGCCTCTGGAAACACCATATATTTT.

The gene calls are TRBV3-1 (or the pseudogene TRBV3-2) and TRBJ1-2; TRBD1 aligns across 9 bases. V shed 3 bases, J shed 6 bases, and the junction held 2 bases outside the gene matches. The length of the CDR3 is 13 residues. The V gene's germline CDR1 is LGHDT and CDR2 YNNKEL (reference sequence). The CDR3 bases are TGTGCCAGCAGCCACACAGGGGGCAATGGCTACACCTTC. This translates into CASSHTGGNGYTF.

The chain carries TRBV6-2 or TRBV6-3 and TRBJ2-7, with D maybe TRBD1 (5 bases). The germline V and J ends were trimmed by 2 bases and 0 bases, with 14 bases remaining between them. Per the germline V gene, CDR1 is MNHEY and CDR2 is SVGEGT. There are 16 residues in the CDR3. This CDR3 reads CASSYPQGGPSYEQYF. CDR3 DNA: TGTGCCAGCAGTTACCCCCAGGGCGGACCCTCCTACGAGCAGTACTTC.

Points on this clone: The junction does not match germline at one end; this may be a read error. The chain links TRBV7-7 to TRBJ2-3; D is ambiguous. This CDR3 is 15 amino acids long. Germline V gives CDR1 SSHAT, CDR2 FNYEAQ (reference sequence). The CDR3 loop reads CASSLSIRGWDTQYF. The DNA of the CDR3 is TGTGCTAGCAGCTTAAGTATACGCGGTTGGGATACGCAGTATTTT.

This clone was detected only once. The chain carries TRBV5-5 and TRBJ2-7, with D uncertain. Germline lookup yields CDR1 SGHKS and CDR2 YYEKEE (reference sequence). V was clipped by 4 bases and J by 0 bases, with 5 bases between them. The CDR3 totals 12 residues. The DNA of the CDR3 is TGTGCCAGCAGCCTTAACTCCTACGAGCAGTACTTC. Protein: CASSLNSYEQYF.

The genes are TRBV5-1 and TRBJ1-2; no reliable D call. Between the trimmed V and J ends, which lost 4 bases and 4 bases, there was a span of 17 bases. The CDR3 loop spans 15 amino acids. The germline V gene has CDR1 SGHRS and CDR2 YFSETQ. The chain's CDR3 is CASSPGVGFGYGYTF. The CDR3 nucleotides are TGCGCCAGCAGCCCCGGGGTGGGATTCGGCTATGGCTACACCTTC. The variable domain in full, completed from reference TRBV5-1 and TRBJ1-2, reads KAGVTQTPRYLIKTRGQQVTLSCSPISGHRSVSWYQQTPGQGLQFLFEYFSETQRNKGNFPGRFSGRQFSNSRSEMNVSTLELGDSALYLCASSPGVGFGYGYTFGSGTRLTVV.

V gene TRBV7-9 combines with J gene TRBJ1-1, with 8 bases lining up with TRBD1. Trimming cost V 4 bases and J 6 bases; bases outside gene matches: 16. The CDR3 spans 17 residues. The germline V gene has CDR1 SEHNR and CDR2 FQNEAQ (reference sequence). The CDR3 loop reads CASSSAQGVGANSEAFF. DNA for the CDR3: TGTGCCAGCAGCTCCGCACAGGGGGTCGGAGCTAACTCTGAAGCTTTCTTT.